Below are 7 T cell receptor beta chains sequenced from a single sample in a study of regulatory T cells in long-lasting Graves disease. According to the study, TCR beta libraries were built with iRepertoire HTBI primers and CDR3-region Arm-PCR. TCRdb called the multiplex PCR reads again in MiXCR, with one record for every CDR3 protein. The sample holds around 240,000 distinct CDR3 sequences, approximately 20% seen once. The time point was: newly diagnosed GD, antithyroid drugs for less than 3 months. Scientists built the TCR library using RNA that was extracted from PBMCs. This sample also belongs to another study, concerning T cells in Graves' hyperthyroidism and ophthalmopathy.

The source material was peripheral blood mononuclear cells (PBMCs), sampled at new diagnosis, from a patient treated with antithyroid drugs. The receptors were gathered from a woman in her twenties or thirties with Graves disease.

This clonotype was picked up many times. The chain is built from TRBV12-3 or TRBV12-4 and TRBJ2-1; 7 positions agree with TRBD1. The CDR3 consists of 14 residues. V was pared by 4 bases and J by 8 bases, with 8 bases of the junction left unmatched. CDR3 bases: TGTGCCAGCAGTTCAAGCGACAGGGAGTATGAGCAGTTCTTC. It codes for CASSSSDREYEQFF.

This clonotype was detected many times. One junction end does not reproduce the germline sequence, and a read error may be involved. CDR3 sequence (DNA): TGCGCCAGCAGCCCAGGGGAGGTCACTGAAGCTTTCTTT. Its translation: CASSPGEVTEAFF. The chain joins TRBV5-5 to TRBJ1-1, with D perhaps TRBD1 (6 bases). The V gene's germline CDR1 is SGHKS and CDR2 YYEKEE (reference sequence). The CDR3 has 13 residues.

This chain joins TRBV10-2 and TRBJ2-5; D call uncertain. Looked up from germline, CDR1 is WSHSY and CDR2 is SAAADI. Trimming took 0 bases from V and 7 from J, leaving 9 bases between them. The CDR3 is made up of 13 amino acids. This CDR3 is CASSESTPGTQYF. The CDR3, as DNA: TGCGCCAGCAGTGAGTCTACCCCGGGGACCCAGTACTTC.

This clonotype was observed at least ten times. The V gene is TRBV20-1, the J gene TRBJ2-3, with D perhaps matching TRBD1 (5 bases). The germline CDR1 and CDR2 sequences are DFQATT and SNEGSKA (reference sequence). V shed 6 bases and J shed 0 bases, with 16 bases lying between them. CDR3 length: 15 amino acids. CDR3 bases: TGCAGTGCCCCTGACAGTCGAACCAGCACAGATACGCAGTATTTT. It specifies CSAPDSRTSTDTQYF.

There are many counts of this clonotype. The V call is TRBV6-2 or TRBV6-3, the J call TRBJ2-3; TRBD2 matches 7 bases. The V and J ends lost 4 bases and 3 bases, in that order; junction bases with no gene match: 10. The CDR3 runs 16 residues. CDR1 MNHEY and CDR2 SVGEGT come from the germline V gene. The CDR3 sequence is CASSSFLGGYTDTQYF. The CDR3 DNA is TGTGCCAGCAGTTCCTTTTTGGGGGGGTATACAGATACGCAGTATTTT.

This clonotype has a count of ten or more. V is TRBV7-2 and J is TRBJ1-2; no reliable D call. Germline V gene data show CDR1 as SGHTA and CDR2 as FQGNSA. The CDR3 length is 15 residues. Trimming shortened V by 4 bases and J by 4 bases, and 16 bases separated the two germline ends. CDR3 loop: CASSSLTLSGYGYTF. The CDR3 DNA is TGTGCCAGCAGCTCTTTGACCCTTTCGGGCTATGGCTACACCTTC.

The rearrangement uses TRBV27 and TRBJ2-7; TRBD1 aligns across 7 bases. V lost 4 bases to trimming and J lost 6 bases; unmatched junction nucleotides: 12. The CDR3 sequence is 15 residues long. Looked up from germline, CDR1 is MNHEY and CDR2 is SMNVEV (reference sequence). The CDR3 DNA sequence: TGTGCCAGCAGTTCGACAGGGTCTTCTTATTCCGAGCAGTACTTC. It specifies CASSSTGSSYSEQYF.